Each of the 13 T cell receptor beta chains below was sequenced from the same sample in a study of T cells in Graves' hyperthyroidism and ophthalmopathy. RNA transcripts provided the source from which TCR beta CDR3 regions were amplified. The HTBI primer set was used in a first-round RT-PCR of the TCR CDR3. TCRdb reprocessed the multiplex PCR reads via MiXCR and lists one record per CDR3 protein. The profile shows about 720,000 distinct CDR3 sequences, less than 20% of them singletons. Source material: blood. The receptors stem from a man younger than 35 with Graves' hyperthyroidism.

This clonotype occurred many times. The chain uses TRBV20-1 and TRBJ2-3, with 7 bases fitting TRBD2. V dropped 1 base and J dropped 8; count of bases not matched to a gene: 12. This CDR3 region has 15 residues. CDR1 and CDR2 (germline): DFQATT, SNEGSKA (reference sequence). In DNA form, the CDR3 reads TGCAGTGCTAGAGGAGGGGCGGGAGAGAAGGTTACGCAGTATTTT. Amino acids: CSARGGAGEKVTQYF.

This clonotype occurred a few times. This chain links TRBV2 with TRBJ2-3; 10 bases line up with TRBD1. CDR3 length: 14 amino acids. CDR1 and CDR2 from the germline V gene are SNHLY and FYNNEI. V gave up 4 bases and J gave up 2 bases; unmatched junction bases: 0. The CDR3 DNA is TGTGCCAGCAGTGGACAGGGGGCCACAGATACGCAGTATTTT. Its protein product is CASSGQGATDTQYF.

This clonotype was counted only a few times. The rearrangement links TRBV6-1 to TRBJ2-5; D is unclear. V was pared by 5 bases and J by 5 bases, with 9 bases between. Germline-derived CDR1 and CDR2 are MNHNS and SASEGT. This CDR3 comprises 12 residues. In DNA form, the CDR3 reads TGTGCCAGCAGTTGGCCCCAGGAGACCCAGTACTTC. It specifies CASSWPQETQYF.

This clonotype was picked up many times. The CDR3 DNA reads TGCAGTGCCCGCCCCCCCCTAGGAGTGAACACTGAAGCTTTCTTT. Translated: CSARPPLGVNTEAFF. The rearrangement uses TRBV20-1 and TRBJ1-1; no clear D. CDR1 DFQATT and CDR2 SNEGSKA come from the germline V gene (reference sequence). V was cut by 6 bases and J by 0 bases, with 17 bases left in between. This CDR3 region has 15 residues.

This clonotype has ten or more counts. The rearrangement links TRBV30 to TRBJ2-7; 16 bases are shared with TRBD2. V gave up 2 bases and J gave up 4 bases; unmatched junction bases: 2. This CDR3 has 15 residues. Germline CDR1 is GTSNPN and CDR2 is SVGIG (reference sequence). The CDR3 DNA reads as TGTGCCTGGAGTTTGGGACTAGCGGGAGGGTACGAGCAGTACTTC. Its translation: CAWSLGLAGGYEQYF.

This clonotype turned up a few times. The chain recombines TRBV20-1 with TRBJ2-5; D may be TRBD1 (5 bases). The germline gives CDR1 DFQATT, CDR2 SNEGSKA (reference sequence). The CDR3 sequence is 16 residues long. The V end was cut by 2 bases, the J end by 1 base, with 17 bases between. The CDR3 DNA reads as TGCAGTGCTAGACCTCCCACGCGGACAACCCAAGAGACCCAGTACTTC. Translating gives CSARPPTRTTQETQYF.

A few counts support this clonotype. V and J are TRBV5-1 and TRBJ1-1; no clear D gene. This CDR3 spans 14 amino acids. The V gene's germline CDR1 is SGHRS and CDR2 YFSETQ. The V gene lost 5 bases and the J gene lost 1 base, with 12 bases spanning the gap. CDR3 sequence: CASRSGNTNTEAFF. The CDR3 nucleotides read TGCGCCAGCAGATCGGGGAATACGAACACTGAAGCTTTCTTT.

Concerning this clonotype itself: Mismatch with germline at one junction end may stem from a read error. The gene calls are TRBV7-3 and TRBJ2-1; 7 nucleotides line up with TRBD1. CDR3 length equals 15 residues. Germline V gives CDR1 SGHTA, CDR2 FQGTGA. The DNA for the CDR3 is TGTGCCAGCAGCTTAAAGGCAGGGGGTCTGGATGAGCGGTTCTTC. Protein: CASSLKAGGLDERFF.

This clonotype was seen a few times. V usage is TRBV20-1 and J usage is TRBJ2-3, with D possibly TRBD2 on 5 matching bases. The CDR3 is made up of 15 amino acids. Trimming left V 2 bases short and J 5 bases short, with 17 bases between. Germline CDR1 is DFQATT and CDR2 is SNEGSKA (reference sequence). The CDR3 DNA reads as TGCAGTGCTAGACGCCCCGGGGAACGGTTAGATACGCAGTATTTT. It encodes CSARRPGERLDTQYF.

This sequence joins TRBV20-1 and TRBJ2-1; the D is unclear. Germline loops: CDR1 DFQATT, CDR2 SNEGSKA (reference sequence). CDR3 length equals 17 residues. V was pared by 0 bases and J by 6 bases, with 21 bases between. The CDR3 is CSARDPTPAGLSNEQFF. CDR3 nucleotides: TGCAGTGCTAGAGACCCTACCCCAGCAGGATTGTCCAATGAGCAGTTCTTC.

This clonotype was counted between two and nine times. The rearrangement links TRBV5-5 to TRBJ1-1; maybe TRBD1 (5 bases). The V end lost 6 bases, the J end lost 4 bases, and 19 bases lay between the germline ends. The CDR3 runs to 15 residues. Germline V gene sequence: CDR1 SGHKS, CDR2 YYEKEE (reference sequence). CDR3 region: CASILGPGVGTEAFF. The CDR3, as DNA: TGTGCCAGCATATTGGGACCAGGAGTGGGCACTGAAGCTTTCTTT.

V and J are TRBV18 and TRBJ2-1; TRBD1 matches at 9 bases. This CDR3 has 17 residues. The junction had 12 bases not matched to a gene; V was cut back by 6 bases and J by 3 bases. Germline V gene data show CDR1 as KGHSH and CDR2 as LQKENI. The CDR3 here is CASSTPGTGLFYNEQFF. The CDR3 nucleotides are TGTGCCAGCTCTACCCCCGGGACAGGGTTATTCTACAATGAGCAGTTCTTC.

A few counts support this clonotype. The gene calls are TRBV29-1 and TRBJ1-1; D is perhaps TRBD1 (5 bases). The germline V gene encodes CDR1 SQVTM and CDR2 ANQGSEA. CDR3 length equals 15 residues. The V end was cut by 1 base, the J end by 1 base, with 13 bases between. The DNA of the CDR3 is TGCAGCGTTGAAGTCGGGGCTGGGGAGAACACTGAAGCTTTCTTT. This gives the protein CSVEVGAGENTEAFF.